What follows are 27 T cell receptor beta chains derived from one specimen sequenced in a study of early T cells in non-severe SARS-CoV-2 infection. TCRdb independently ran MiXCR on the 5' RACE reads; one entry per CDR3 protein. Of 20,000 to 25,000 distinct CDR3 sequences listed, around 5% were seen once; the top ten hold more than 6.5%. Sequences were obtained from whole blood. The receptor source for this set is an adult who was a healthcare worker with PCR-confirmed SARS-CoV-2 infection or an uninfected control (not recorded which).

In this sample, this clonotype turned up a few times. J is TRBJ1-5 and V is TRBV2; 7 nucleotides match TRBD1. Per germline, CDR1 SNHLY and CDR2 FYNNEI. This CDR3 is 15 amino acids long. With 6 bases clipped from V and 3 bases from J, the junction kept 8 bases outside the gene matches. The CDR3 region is CASRGQTGYNQPQHF. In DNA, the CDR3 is TGTGCCAGCAGGGGACAGACAGGTTACAATCAGCCCCAGCATTTT.

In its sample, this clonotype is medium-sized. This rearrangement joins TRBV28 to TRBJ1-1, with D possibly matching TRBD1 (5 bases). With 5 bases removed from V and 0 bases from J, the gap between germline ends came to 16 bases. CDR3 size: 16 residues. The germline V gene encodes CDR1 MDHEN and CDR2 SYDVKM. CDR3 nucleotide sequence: TGTGCCAGCAGTGAGCCTTCTTCAGGGTTGAACACTGAAGCTTTCTTT. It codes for CASSEPSSGLNTEAFF. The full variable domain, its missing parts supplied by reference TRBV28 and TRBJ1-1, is DVKVTQSSRYLVKRTGEKVFLECVQDMDHENMFWYRQDPGLGLRLIYFSYDVKMKEKGDIPEGYSVSREKKERFSLILESASTNQTSMYLCASSEPSSGLNTEAFFGQGTRLTVV.

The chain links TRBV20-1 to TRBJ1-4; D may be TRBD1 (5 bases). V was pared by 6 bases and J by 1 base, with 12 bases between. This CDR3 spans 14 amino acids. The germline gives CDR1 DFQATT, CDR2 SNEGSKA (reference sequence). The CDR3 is CSAREGVTNEKLFF. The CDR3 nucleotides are TGCAGTGCGCGGGAAGGGGTAACTAATGAAAAACTGTTTTTT.

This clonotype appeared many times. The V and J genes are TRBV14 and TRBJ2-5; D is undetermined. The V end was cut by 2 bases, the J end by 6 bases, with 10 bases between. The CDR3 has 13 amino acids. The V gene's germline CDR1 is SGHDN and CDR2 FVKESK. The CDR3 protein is CASSQLGFKTQYF. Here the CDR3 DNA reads TGTGCCAGCAGCCAACTCGGCTTTAAGACCCAGTACTTC.

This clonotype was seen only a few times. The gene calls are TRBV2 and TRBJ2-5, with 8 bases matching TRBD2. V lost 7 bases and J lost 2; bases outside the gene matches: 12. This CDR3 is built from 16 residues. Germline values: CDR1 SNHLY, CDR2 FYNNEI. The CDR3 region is CASKANSGTRQETQYF. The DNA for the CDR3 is TGTGCCAGCAAAGCCAACTCCGGGACTAGACAAGAGACCCAGTACTTC. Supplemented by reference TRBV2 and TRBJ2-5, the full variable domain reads EPEVTQTPSHQVTQMGQEVILRCVPISNHLYFYWYRQILGQKVEFLVSFYNNEISEKSEIFDDQFSVERPDGSNFTLKIRSTKLEDSAMYFCASKANSGTRQETQYFGPGTRLLVL.

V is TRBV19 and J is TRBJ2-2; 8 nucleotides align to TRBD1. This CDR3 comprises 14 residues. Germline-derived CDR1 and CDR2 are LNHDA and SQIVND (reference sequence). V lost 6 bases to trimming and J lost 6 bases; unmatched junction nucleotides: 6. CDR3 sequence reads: CASRRTGSAGELFF. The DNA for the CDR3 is TGTGCCAGTAGGAGGACAGGGTCGGCCGGGGAGCTGTTTTTT.

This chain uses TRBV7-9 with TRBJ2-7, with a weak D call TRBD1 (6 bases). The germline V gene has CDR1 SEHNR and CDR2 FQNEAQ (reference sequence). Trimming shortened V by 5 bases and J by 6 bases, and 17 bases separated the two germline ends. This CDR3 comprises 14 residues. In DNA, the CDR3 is TGTGCCAGCAGCCCCAGAAACAGGGTATCCGAGCAGTACTTC. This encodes CASSPRNRVSEQYF. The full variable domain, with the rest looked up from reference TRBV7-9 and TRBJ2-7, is DTGVSQNPRHKITKRGQNVTFRCDPISEHNRLYWYRQTLGQGPEFLTYFQNEAQLEKSRLLSDRFSAERPKGSFSTLEIQRTEQGDSAMYLCASSPRNRVSEQYFGPGTRLTVT.

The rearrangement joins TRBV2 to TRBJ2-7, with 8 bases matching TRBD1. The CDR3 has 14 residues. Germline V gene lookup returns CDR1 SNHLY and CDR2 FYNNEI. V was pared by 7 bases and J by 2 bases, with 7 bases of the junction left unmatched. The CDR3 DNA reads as TGTGCCAGCAACAGGGGGGCCTCTCCCTACGAGCAGTACTTC. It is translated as CASNRGASPYEQYF.

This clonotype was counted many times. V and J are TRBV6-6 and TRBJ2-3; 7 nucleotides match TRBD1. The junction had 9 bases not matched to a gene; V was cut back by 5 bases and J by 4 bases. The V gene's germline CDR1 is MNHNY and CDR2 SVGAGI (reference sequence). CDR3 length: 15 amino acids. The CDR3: CASSDKGARPDTQYF. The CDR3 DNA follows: TGTGCCAGCAGTGACAAGGGGGCGCGTCCAGATACGCAGTATTTT.

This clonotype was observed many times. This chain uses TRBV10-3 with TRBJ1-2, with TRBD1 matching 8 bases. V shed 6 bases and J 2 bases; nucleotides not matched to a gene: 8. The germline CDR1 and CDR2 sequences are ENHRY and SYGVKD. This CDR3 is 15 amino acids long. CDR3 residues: CAISQPGQENYGYTF. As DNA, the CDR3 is TGTGCCATCAGCCAACCGGGACAGGAGAACTATGGCTACACCTTC.

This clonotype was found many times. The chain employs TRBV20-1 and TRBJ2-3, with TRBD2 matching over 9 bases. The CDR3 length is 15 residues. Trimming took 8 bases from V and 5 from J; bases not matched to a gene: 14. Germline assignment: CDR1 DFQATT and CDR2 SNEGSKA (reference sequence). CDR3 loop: CSFEATGLAIDTQYF. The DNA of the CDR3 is TGCAGTTTCGAGGCGACGGGACTAGCAATAGATACGCAGTATTTT.

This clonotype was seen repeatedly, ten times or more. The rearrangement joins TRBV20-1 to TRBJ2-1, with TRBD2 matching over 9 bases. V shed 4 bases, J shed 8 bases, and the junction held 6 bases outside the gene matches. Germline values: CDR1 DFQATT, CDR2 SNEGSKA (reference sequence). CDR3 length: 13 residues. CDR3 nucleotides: TGCAGTGCTAAAGGCCTAGCGGGATATGAGCAGTTCTTC. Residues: CSAKGLAGYEQFF.

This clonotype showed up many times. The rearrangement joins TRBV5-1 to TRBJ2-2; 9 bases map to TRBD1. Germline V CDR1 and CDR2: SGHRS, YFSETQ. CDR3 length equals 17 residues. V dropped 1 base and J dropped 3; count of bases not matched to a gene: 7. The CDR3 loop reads CASSLRTGAVDTGELFF. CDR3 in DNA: TGCGCCAGCAGCTTGAGGACAGGGGCGGTTGACACCGGGGAGCTGTTTTTT.

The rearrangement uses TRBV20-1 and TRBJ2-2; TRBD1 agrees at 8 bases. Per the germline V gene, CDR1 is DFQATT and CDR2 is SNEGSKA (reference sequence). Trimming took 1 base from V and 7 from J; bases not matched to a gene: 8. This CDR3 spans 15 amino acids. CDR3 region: CSARGQGAYFGELFF. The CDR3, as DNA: TGCAGTGCTAGAGGGCAGGGGGCTTATTTCGGGGAGCTGTTTTTT.

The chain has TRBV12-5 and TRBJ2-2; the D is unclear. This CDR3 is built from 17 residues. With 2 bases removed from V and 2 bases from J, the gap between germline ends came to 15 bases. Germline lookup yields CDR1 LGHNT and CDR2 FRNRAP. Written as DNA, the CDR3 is TGTGCTAGTGGTTTGAAATTATTGGCAGACAACACCGGGGAGCTGTTTTTT. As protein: CASGLKLLADNTGELFF.

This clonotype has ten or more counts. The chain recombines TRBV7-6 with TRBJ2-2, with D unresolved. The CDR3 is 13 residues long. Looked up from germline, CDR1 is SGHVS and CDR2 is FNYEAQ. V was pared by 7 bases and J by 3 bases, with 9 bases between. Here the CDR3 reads CASTPSDTGELFF. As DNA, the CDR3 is TGTGCCAGCACCCCATCCGACACCGGGGAGCTGTTTTTT.

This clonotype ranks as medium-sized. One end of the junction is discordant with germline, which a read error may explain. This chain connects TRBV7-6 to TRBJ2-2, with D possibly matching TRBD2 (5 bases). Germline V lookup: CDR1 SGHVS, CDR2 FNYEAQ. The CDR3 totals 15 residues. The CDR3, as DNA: TGTGCCAGCAGCTTACCGGCATCGAACACCGGGGAGCTGTCTTTT. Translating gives CASSLPASNTGELSF.

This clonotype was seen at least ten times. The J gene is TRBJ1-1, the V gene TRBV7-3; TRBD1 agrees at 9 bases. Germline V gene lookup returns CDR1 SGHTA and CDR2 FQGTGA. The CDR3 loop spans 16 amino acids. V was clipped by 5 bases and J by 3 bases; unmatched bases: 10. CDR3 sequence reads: CASSPTRTGVHTEAFF. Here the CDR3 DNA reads TGTGCCAGCAGCCCGACCCGGACAGGGGTTCACACTGAAGCTTTCTTT.

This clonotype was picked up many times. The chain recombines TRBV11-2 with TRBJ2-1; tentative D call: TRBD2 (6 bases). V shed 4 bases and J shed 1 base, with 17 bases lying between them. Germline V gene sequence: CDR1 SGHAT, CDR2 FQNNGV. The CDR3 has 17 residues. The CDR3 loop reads CASSSLWGLESYNEQFF. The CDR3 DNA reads TGTGCCAGCAGCTCCTTATGGGGACTTGAGTCCTACAATGAGCAGTTCTTC.

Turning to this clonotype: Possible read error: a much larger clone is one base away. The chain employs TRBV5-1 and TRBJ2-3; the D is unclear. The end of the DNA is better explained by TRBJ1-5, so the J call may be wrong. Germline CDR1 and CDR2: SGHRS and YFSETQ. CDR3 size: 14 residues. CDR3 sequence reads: CASSFQEPTDTQHF. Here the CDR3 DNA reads TGCGCCAGCAGCTTCCAGGAGCCCACAGATACGCAGCATTTT.

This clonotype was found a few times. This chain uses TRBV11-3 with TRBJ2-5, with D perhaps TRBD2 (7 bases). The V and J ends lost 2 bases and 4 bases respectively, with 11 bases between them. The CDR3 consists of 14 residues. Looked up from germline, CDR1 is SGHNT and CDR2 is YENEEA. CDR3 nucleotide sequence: TGTGCCAGCAGCTTATCGGGGGGCAGAGAGACCCAGTACTTC. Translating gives CASSLSGGRETQYF.

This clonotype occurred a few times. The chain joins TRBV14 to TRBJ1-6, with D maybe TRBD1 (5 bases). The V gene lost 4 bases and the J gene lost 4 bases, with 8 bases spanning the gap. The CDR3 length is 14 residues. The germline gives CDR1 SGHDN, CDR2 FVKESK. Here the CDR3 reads CASSRDFYNSPLHF. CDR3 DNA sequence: TGTGCCAGCAGCCGGGACTTTTATAATTCACCCCTCCACTTT.

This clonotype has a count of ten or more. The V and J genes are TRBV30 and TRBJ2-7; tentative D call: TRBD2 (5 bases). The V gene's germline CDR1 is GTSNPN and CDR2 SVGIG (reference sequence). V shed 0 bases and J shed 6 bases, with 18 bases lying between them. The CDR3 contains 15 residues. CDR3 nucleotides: TGTGCCTGGAGTGTATTAGGAAAAGGAACTAGCGAGCAGTACTTC. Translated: CAWSVLGKGTSEQYF.

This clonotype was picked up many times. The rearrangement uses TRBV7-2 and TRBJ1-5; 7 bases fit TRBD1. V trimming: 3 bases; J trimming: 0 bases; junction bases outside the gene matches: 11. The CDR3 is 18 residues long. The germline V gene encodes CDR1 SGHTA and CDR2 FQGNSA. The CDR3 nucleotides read TGTGCCAGCAGCTTGGGACAGCCCCTTGCTTATAGCAATCAGCCCCAGCATTTT. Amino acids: CASSLGQPLAYSNQPQHF.

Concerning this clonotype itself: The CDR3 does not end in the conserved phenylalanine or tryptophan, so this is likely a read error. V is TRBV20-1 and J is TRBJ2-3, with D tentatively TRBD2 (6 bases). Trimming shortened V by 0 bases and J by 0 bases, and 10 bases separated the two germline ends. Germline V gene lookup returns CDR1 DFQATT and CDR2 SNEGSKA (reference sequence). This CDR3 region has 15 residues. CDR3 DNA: TGCAGTGCTAGAGATCCGGGGGTTAGCACAGATACGCAGTATTCT. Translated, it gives CSARDPGVSTDTQYS.

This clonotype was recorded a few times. The CDR3 region is CASSLGWPGGDTEAFF. As DNA, the CDR3 is TGTGCCAGCAGTTTGGGGTGGCCAGGGGGTGATACTGAAGCTTTCTTT. This rearrangement joins TRBV12-3 or TRBV12-4 to TRBJ1-1, with 7 bases aligning to TRBD1. CDR3 length equals 16 residues. V trimming: 3 bases; J trimming: 5 bases; junction bases outside the gene matches: 12.

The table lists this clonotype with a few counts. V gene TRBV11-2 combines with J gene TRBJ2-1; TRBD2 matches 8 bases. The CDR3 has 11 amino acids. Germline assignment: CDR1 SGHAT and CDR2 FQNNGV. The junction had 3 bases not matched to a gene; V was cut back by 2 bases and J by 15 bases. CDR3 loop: CASSLTGGPFF. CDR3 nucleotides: TGTGCCAGCAGCTTAACGGGAGGGCCGTTCTTC.